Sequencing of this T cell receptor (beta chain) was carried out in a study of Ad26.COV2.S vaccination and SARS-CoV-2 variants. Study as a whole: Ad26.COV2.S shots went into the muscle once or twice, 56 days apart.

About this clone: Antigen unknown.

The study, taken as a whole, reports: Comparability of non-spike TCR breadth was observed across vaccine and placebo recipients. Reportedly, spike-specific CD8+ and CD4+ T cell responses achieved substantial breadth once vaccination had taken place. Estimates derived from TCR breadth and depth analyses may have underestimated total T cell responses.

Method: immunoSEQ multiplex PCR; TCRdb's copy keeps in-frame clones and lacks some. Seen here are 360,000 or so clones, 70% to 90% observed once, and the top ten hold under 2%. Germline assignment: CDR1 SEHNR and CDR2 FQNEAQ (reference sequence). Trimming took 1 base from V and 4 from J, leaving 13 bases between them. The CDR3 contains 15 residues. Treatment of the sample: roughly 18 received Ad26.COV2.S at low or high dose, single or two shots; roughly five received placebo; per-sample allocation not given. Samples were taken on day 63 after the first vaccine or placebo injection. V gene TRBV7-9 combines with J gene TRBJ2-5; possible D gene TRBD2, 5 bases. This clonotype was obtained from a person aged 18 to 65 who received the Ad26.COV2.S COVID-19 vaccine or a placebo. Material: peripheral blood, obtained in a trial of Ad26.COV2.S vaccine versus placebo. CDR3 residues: CASSLVGISSETQYF. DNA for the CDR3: TGTGCCAGCAGCTTAGTCGGGATTTCATCAGAGACCCAGTACTTC. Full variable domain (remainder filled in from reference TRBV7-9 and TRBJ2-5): DTGVSQNPRHKITKRGQNVTFRCDPISEHNRLYWYRQTLGQGPEFLTYFQNEAQLEKSRLLSDRFSAERPKGSFSTLEIQRTEQGDSAMYLCASSLVGISSETQYFGPGTRLLVL.